The 13 T cell receptor beta chains in this list originate from one sample, sequenced in a study of T cell responses to AZD1222 COVID-19 vaccine. Some clones are missing from TCRdb's copy, which holds only in-frame ones; the method was immunoSEQ multiplex PCR. The sample consists of around 140,000 clones, less than 95% of them appearing once. The sequencing used peripheral blood, collected on day 0 of AZD1222 vaccination. These receptors came from an adult in good health.

This chain joins TRBV30 and TRBJ1-1; 7 nucleotides match TRBD1. The V gene end was trimmed by 0 bases and the J gene end by 3 bases; junction bases not matched to a gene: 4. Germline CDR1 reads GTSNPN; CDR2 reads SVGIG (reference sequence). This CDR3 comprises 14 residues. The CDR3 DNA reads as TGTGCCTGGAGTGTACACAGGGGATACACTGAAGCTTTCTTT. Amino acids: CAWSVHRGYTEAFF.

For the CDR3, the DNA is TGCAGTCGGTTAAAGGGGACCGAAGCTTTCTTT. It translates to CSRLKGTEAFF. This chain uses TRBV20-1 with TRBJ1-1; tentative D call: TRBD1 (5 bases). Trimming removed 8 bases at V and 8 bases at J, with 15 bases between. CDR3 size: 11 residues. The germline V gene has CDR1 DFQATT and CDR2 SNEGSKA (reference sequence).

The CDR3 reads CASSPGLAGSYEQYF. The CDR3, as DNA: TGTGCCAGCTCACCTGGACTAGCGGGTTCCTACGAGCAGTACTTC. The chain joins TRBV18 to TRBJ2-7, with 11 nucleotides matching TRBD2. Germline V gives CDR1 KGHSH, CDR2 LQKENI. V shed 3 bases and J 1 base; nucleotides not matched to a gene: 2. The CDR3 contains 15 residues.

V usage is TRBV11-2 and J usage is TRBJ1-4, with D unresolved. The ends were cut back, 1 base at V and 7 bases at J, with 13 bases in the middle. Germline loops: CDR1 SGHAT, CDR2 FQNNGV. This CDR3 has 15 residues. The DNA for the CDR3 is TGTGCCAGCAGCTTAGGTTTCCAGCAGGCTGAAAAACTGTTTTTT. Its translation: CASSLGFQQAEKLFF.

V is TRBV6-5 and J is TRBJ2-1; TRBD1 or TRBD2 may be the D gene (5 bases each). The CDR3 sequence is 15 residues long. Trimming left V 6 bases short and J 0 bases short, with 12 bases between. Germline CDR1 MNHEY, CDR2 SVGAGI. The CDR3 loop reads CASRWDRFSYNEQFF. DNA for the CDR3: TGTGCCAGCAGGTGGGACCGTTTCTCCTACAATGAGCAGTTCTTC.

This clone was detected a few times. This chain links TRBV9 with TRBJ1-2; no firm D call. Between the trimmed V and J ends, which lost 6 bases and 0 bases, there was a span of 9 bases. CDR1 SGDLS and CDR2 YYNGEE come from the germline V gene. The CDR3 extends over 13 amino acids. The CDR3 is CASTRLANYGYTF. The CDR3 nucleotides are TGTGCCAGCACTCGCCTGGCTAACTATGGCTACACCTTC.

This clone was observed once. The rearrangement uses TRBV14 and TRBJ1-2; TRBD1 agrees at 8 bases. The CDR3 spans 14 residues. With 1 base clipped from V and 4 bases from J, the junction kept 2 bases outside the gene matches. Germline values: CDR1 SGHDN, CDR2 FVKESK. The DNA of the CDR3 is TGTGCCAGCAGCCAAGCTACAGGGGGCTATGGCTACACCTTC. Its protein is CASSQATGGYGYTF.

This clone occurred a few times. The chain combines TRBV6-2 or TRBV6-3 with TRBJ2-3, with TRBD1 matching over 10 bases. With 1 base clipped from V and 6 bases from J, the junction kept 7 bases outside the gene matches. Germline loops: CDR1 MNHEY, CDR2 SVGEGT. This CDR3 has 16 residues. The CDR3 reads CASSYLRDRGGDTQYF. The CDR3 nucleotides read TGTGCCAGCAGTTACTTGCGGGACAGGGGTGGGGATACGCAGTATTTT.

V is TRBV6-6 and J is TRBJ1-1; D call uncertain. The V end was cut by 2 bases, the J end by 4 bases, with 14 bases between. Germline V gene lookup returns CDR1 MNHNY and CDR2 SVGAGI (reference sequence). The CDR3 runs 15 residues. The CDR3 here is CASSYEAGRGTEAFF. Written as DNA, the CDR3 is TGTGCCAGCAGTTACGAGGCGGGGAGAGGCACTGAAGCTTTCTTT.

This clone was detected a few times. The rearrangement joins TRBV3-1 (or the pseudogene TRBV3-2) to TRBJ2-2; D unresolved. Germline CDR1 and CDR2: LGHDT and YNNKEL (reference sequence). This CDR3 region has 17 residues. Trimming left V 4 bases short and J 3 bases short, with 18 bases between. The CDR3 DNA is TGTGCCAGCAGCCCAAGTCGGGTGGAGCCCCACACCGGGGAGCTGTTTTTT. Translating gives CASSPSRVEPHTGELFF.

The chain joins TRBV27 to TRBJ1-2; 7 bases are shared with TRBD1. V shed 4 bases and J 8 bases; nucleotides not matched to a gene: 7. Germline V gene lookup returns CDR1 MNHEY and CDR2 SMNVEV (reference sequence). The CDR3 runs to 13 residues. DNA of the CDR3: TGTGCCAGCAGTTCGGGACAGTTCCGGGGCTACACCTTC. It specifies CASSSGQFRGYTF.

The chain employs TRBV3-1 (or the pseudogene TRBV3-2) and TRBJ2-1; 9 positions agree with TRBD2. CDR3 length equals 16 residues. Trimming cost V 2 bases and J 9 bases; bases outside gene matches: 11. Germline V CDR1 and CDR2: LGHDT, YNNKEL (reference sequence). The CDR3 coding sequence is TGTGCCAGCAGCCAAAGAGTCGGCGGGGGGGCAGGTGAGCAGTTCTTC. It yields the protein CASSQRVGGGAGEQFF.

The V and J genes are TRBV5-5 and TRBJ2-2; D uncertain. CDR3 length: 13 amino acids. CDR1 is SGHKS and CDR2 is YYEKEE in the germline V gene (reference sequence). V was cut by 2 bases and J by 4 bases, with 6 bases left in between. CDR3 DNA: TGTGCCAGCAGCTTTGGGCCCACCGGGGAGCTGTTTTTT. This codes for CASSFGPTGELFF.